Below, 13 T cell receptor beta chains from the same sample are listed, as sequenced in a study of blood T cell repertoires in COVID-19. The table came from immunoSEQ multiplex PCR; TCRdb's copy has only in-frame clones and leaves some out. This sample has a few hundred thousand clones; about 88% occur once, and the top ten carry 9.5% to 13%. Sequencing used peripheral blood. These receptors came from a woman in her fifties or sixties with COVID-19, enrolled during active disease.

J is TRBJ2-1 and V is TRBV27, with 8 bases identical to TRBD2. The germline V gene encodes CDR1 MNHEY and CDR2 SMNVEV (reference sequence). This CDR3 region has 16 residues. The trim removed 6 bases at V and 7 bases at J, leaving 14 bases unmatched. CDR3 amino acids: CASRGHPGGPRNEQFF. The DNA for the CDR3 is TGTGCCAGCAGAGGCCACCCGGGGGGGCCGAGGAATGAGCAGTTCTTC.

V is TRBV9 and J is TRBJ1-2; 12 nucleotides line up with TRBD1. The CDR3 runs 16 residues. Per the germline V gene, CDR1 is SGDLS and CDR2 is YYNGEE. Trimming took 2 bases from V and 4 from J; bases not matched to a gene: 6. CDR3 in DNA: TGTGCCAGCAGCGTCGCCGGGACAGGGGGCGTCTATGGCTACACCTTC. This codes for CASSVAGTGGVYGYTF. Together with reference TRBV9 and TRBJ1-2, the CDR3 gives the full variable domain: DSGVTQTPKHLITATGQRVTLRCSPRSGDLSVYWYQQSLDQGLQFLIQYYNGEERAKGNILERFSAQQFPDLHSELNLSSLELGDSALYFCASSVAGTGGVYGYTFGSGTRLTVV.

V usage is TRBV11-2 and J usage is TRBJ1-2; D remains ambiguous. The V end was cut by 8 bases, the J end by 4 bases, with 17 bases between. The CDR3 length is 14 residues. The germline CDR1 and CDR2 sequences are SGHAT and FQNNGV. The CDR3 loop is CASQAGVGIYGYTF. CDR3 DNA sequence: TGTGCCAGCCAAGCGGGAGTGGGAATCTATGGCTACACCTTC.

The CDR3 DNA sequence: TGTGCCAGCAGTCGGACAGAAACAGGGGAAAAACTGTTTTTT. Translation: CASSRTETGEKLFF. This sequence joins TRBV6-2 or TRBV6-3 and TRBJ1-4; a weak D match, TRBD1 (6 bases). CDR3 length equals 14 residues. The germline gives CDR1 MNHEY, CDR2 SVGEGT. With 5 bases removed from V and 8 bases from J, the gap between germline ends came to 15 bases.

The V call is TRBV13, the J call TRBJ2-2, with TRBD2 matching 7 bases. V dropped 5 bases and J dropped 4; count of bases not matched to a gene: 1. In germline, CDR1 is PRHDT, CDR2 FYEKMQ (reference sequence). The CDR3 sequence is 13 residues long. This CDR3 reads CASSGRGTGELFF. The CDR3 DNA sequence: TGTGCCAGCAGCGGGAGGGGCACCGGGGAGCTGTTTTTT.

As DNA, the CDR3 is TGTGCCAGCAGTTCACCGGGACTAGCGGGGGGCCACAATGAGCAGTTCTTC. It encodes CASSSPGLAGGHNEQFF. V is TRBV27 and J is TRBJ2-1; 15 positions agree with TRBD2. Germline V CDR1 and CDR2: MNHEY, SMNVEV (reference sequence). The CDR3 loop spans 17 amino acids. V shed 4 bases, J shed 5 bases, and the junction held 6 bases outside the gene matches.

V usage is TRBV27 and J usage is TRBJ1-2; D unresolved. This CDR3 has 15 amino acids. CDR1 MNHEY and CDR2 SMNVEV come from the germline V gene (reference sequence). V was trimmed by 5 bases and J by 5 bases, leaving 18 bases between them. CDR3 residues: CASSQSAGKIYGYTF. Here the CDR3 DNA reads TGTGCCAGCAGTCAGTCGGCCGGGAAAATATATGGCTACACCTTC.

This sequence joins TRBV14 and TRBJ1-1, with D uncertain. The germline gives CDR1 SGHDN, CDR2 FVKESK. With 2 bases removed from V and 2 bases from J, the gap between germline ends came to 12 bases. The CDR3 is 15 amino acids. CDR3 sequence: CASSQRRPLNTEAFF. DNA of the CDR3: TGTGCCAGCAGCCAAAGGAGGCCTCTTAACACTGAAGCTTTCTTT.

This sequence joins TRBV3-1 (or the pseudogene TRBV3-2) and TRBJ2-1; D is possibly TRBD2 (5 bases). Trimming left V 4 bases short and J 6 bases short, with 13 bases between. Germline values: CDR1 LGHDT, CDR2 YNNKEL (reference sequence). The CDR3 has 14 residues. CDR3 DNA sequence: TGTGCCAGCAGCCTCCTAGCTGCTTTCAATGAGCAGTTCTTC. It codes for CASSLLAAFNEQFF.

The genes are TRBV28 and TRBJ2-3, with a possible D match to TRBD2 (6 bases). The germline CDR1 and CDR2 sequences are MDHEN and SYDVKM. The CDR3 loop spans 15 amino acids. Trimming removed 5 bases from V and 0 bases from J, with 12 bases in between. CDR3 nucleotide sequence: TGTGCCAGCAGTCGGGACTTATCTAGCACAGATACGCAGTATTTT. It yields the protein CASSRDLSSTDTQYF.

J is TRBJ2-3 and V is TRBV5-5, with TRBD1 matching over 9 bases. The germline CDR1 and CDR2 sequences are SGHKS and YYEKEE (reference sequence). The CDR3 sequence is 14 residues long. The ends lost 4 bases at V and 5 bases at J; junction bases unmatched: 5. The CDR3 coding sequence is TGTGCCAGCAGCAAAGGGACAGGGAGAGATACGCAGTATTTT. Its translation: CASSKGTGRDTQYF. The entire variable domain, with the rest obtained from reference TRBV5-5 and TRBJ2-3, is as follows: DAGVTQSPTHLIKTRGQQVTLRCSPISGHKSVSWYQQVLGQGPQFIFQYYEKEERGRGNFPDRFSARQFPNYSSELNVNALLLGDSALYLCASSKGTGRDTQYFGPGTRLTVL.

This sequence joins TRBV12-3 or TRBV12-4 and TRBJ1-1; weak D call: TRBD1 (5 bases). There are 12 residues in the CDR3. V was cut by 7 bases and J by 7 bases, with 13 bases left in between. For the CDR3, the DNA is TGTGCCAGCAACTCCGGGGGGGGTGAAGCTTTCTTT. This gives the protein CASNSGGGEAFF.

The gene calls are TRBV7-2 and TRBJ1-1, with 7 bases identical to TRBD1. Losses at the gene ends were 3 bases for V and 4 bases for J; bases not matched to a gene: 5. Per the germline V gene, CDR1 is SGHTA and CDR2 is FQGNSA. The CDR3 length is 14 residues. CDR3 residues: CASSFRQGSTEAFF. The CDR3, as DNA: TGTGCCAGCAGCTTCAGACAGGGAAGCACTGAAGCTTTCTTT.